This record looks at one T cell receptor (beta chain) sequence and its context. The sample is drawn from a study of human T cells and chemical hapten exposure. Time point reported: pre-sensitization, week 0. Treatment specified: therapeutic diphenylcyclopropenone sensitization with weekly scalp DPC. TCRdb itself ran the RACE reads through MiXCR, one entry per CDR3 protein. This sample yields some 300,000 distinct CDR3 sequences, of which around 5.5% are seen a single time; about 8.7% belongs to the top ten. The CDR3 has 16 amino acids. The V segment lost 6 bases and the J segment 7 bases; nucleotides outside the gene matches: 10. Germline CDR1 and CDR2: MNHEY and SVGEGT.

The material was whole blood, obtained in connection with sensitization to the hapten diphenylcyclopropenone (DPC). This chain links TRBV6-2 or TRBV6-3 with TRBJ2-1; TRBD2 aligns across 12 bases. This clonotype was obtained from a young woman with alopecia areata. Some clones in this sample may be carry-over from other donors' samples. This CDR3 is CASSQIGLAGWNEQFF. CDR3 DNA sequence: TGTGCCAGCAGCCAAATAGGACTAGCGGGGTGGAATGAGCAGTTCTTC.